Presented here are 11 T cell receptor beta chains from one specimen sequenced in a study of long-term antiretroviral therapy in people with HIV. This was the immunoSEQ v3.0 assay at survey level. Libraries were prepared by immunoSEQ multiplex PCR; TCRdb keeps only in-frame clonotypes and omits some of them. The sample has 25,000 to 40,000 clones; around 97% are singletons. The source material was unsorted PBMCs, sampled 7.6 years after starting antiretroviral therapy. The receptors shown here come from a man aged 25 to 40 with HIV.

V and J are TRBV29-1 and TRBJ2-5, with a possible D match to TRBD2 (6 bases). Germline V gene lookup returns CDR1 SQVTM and CDR2 ANQGSEA. This CDR3 spans 14 amino acids. The V gene lost 8 bases and the J gene lost 2 bases, with 18 bases spanning the gap. Here the CDR3 DNA reads TGCAGCCCTTTTACTCGCGGGATTCAAGAGACCCAGTACTTC. Protein: CSPFTRGIQETQYF.

J is TRBJ2-1 and V is TRBV27, with TRBD2 identical over 8 bases. Trimming at V came to 5 bases and at J to 10 bases, leaving 13 bases not matched to a gene. Germline V gene data show CDR1 as MNHEY and CDR2 as SMNVEV (reference sequence). The CDR3 spans 15 residues. CDR3 residues: CASSHFLGGGSEQFF. The CDR3 bases are TGTGCCAGCAGTCACTTCCTAGGCGGGGGGTCCGAGCAGTTCTTC.

The J gene is TRBJ2-6, the V gene TRBV7-2; 10 bases match TRBD2. V gave up 5 bases and J gave up 0 bases; unmatched junction bases: 7. The V gene's germline CDR1 is SGHTA and CDR2 FQGNSA. This CDR3 has 18 amino acids. The CDR3 is CASSGILAGLSGANVLTF. Here the CDR3 DNA reads TGTGCCAGCAGCGGCATACTAGCGGGGCTCTCTGGGGCCAACGTCCTGACTTTC.

This clone was observed a single time. V and J are TRBV6-1 and TRBJ1-4, with 8 bases aligning to TRBD1. This CDR3 has 14 amino acids. Germline V CDR1 and CDR2: MNHNS, SASEGT. With 7 bases clipped from V and 8 bases from J, the junction kept 9 bases outside the gene matches. DNA of the CDR3: TGTGCCAGCACCCCGGGACAGGAAAGAGAAAAACTGTTTTTT. Translated, it gives CASTPGQEREKLFF.

This rearrangement joins TRBV29-1 to TRBJ2-3; 8 positions agree with TRBD2. This CDR3 region has 16 residues. V lost 7 bases, J lost 4 bases, and 16 bases stayed unmatched. From germline, CDR1 is SQVTM and CDR2 ANQGSEA. This CDR3 reads CSATPHSGIRPDTQYF. CDR3 nucleotides: TGCAGCGCCACTCCTCATAGCGGGATCCGCCCAGATACGCAGTATTTT.

CDR3 sequence (DNA): TGCGCCAGCAGCTTGGCCGGGCTCCAGAACTATGGCTACACCTTC. Translating gives CASSLAGLQNYGYTF. The chain has TRBV5-1 and TRBJ1-2; no firm D call. Germline CDR1 is SGHRS and CDR2 is YFSETQ. V was cut by 0 bases and J by 2 bases, with 11 bases left in between. The CDR3 length is 15 residues.

Here the CDR3 DNA reads TGTGCCAGTAGTACCGGACAGGGGAGCTATGGCTACACCTTC. Protein sequence: CASSTGQGSYGYTF. The J gene is TRBJ1-2, the V gene TRBV19; TRBD1 matches at 9 bases. The CDR3 sequence is 14 residues long. Germline trimming cut 4 bases from V and 4 bases from J; bases unmatched to any gene: 4. Germline CDR1 is LNHDA and CDR2 is SQIVND (reference sequence).

V and J are TRBV28 and TRBJ2-7; 7 bases fit TRBD1. The junction had 9 bases not matched to a gene; V was cut back by 9 bases and J by 1 base. CDR3 length: 14 residues. Germline-derived CDR1 and CDR2 are MDHEN and SYDVKM. DNA for the CDR3: TGTGCCAGTAAAGCTACAGGGGAGTCCTACGAGCAGTACTTC. Its translation: CASKATGESYEQYF.

The chain carries TRBV5-1 and TRBJ1-4; TRBD1 matches at 8 bases. The CDR3 sequence is 16 residues long. The germline gives CDR1 SGHRS, CDR2 YFSETQ. With V trimmed by 5 bases and J by 4 bases, 10 bases remained unmatched. The CDR3 DNA sequence: TGCGCCAGCAGTATAGGTGGAACAGGGGGTAATGAAAAACTGTTTTTT. This gives the protein CASSIGGTGGNEKLFF.

The chain employs TRBV15 and TRBJ1-5; D unclear. V lost 1 base and J 5 bases, leaving 6 bases between the germline ends. Germline CDR1 is LNHNV and CDR2 is YYDKDF (reference sequence). The CDR3 contains 13 residues. CDR3 loop: CATSRVVDQPQHF. The CDR3 DNA sequence: TGTGCCACCAGCAGAGTTGTTGATCAGCCCCAGCATTTT.

The genes are TRBV13 and TRBJ1-2, with D unresolved. CDR3 length: 16 amino acids. Germline assignment: CDR1 PRHDT and CDR2 FYEKMQ (reference sequence). The V end was cut by 5 bases, the J end by 8 bases, with 24 bases between. The CDR3 sequence is CASSPLDSRGFGGYTF. The CDR3 DNA reads TGTGCCAGCAGCCCCTTAGATTCCCGGGGTTTCGGAGGCTACACCTTC.